This T cell receptor (beta chain) derives from a study of shared T cell receptors in the human thymus (dated by TCRdb to 2020 to 2022). For context, the study as a whole: The study investigated the way shared, self-reactive T-cell receptor alpha chains are produced in the human thymus.

CDR1 MNHEY and CDR2 SMNVEV are derived from the germline V gene (reference sequence). The CDR3 goes from the cysteine to the phenylalanine over 21 residues. Only the CDR3 portion is preserved as DNA: 63 bases, with reading frame beginning at the first base. V lost 0 bases and J lost 4 bases, and the count of bases not matched to a germline gene is 17. Notes on this clone: This clone's antigen is unknown. No much larger clone is present one base from it, and per-base qualities are unavailable.

Library preparation was by the immunoSEQ multiplex PCR assay. The source is immuneACCESS, and TCRdb retained only in-frame sequences with V and J called. Part of the clones is not carried over; for the studies checked, unresolved V genes explain less than half of this, and the remainder is unexplained. Within this sample are over 450,000 clones, with around three quarters of them counted one time only. Of the sample, about 0.014% is held by the ten largest clones. The data also belong to a second study, concerning human thymus T cells. The second investigation adds: In Finland, the donors were immunologically healthy infants who were having open corrective cardiac surgery for congenital heart defects. The thymus tissue came from surgical resects taken out during corrective cardiac surgery. Usage of V and J gene segments appeared to be biased in both the thymic and the peripheral blood repertoires. According to the related research, thymic TCR repertoires were highly overlapping among unrelated individuals. The study characterized TCR alpha and beta repertoires from about 8 infant thymus samples and a few related peripheral blood samples. Donor ages ranged from about 6 to 244 days, and the cohort comprised five or six male and a couple of female infants. After being mechanically released from the tissue, thymocytes were kept at -70 degrees C in pellets of about 9-34 million cells. A QIAsymphony instrument was used to extract genomic DNA from frozen cell pellets. Using the immunoSEQ multiplex PCR assay, the TCRB and TCRAD loci were amplified from a standardized quantity of quality-controlled genomic DNA. Amplicons spanned the V(D)J region at a length sufficient to cover the CDR3 and identify V and J genes. The commercial immunoSEQ service was used to sequence amplicons on an Illumina platform. Primer bias and sequencing errors were corrected as previously described, and TCRAD and TCRB were defined on the basis of the IMGT database. immunoSEQ Analyzer 3.0 and VDJTools were used for repertoire analysis, which covered basic statistics, V/J segment usage, diversity estimates, rarefaction and pairwise overlap. Diversity was estimated using the Chao1, ChaoE, Efron-Thisted, Shannon and inverse Simpson indices, and was also estimated on datasets down-sampled to the size of the smallest sample. Repertoire overlap was determined by strict matching of CDR3 nucleotide sequence, V gene and J gene, and Jaccard-based multidimensional scaling clustering was applied. Thymus samples yielded on average roughly 790,000 unique TCRB clonotypes, compared with 75,000 to 100,000 from blood samples.

This chain is built from TRBV27 and TRBJ2-7; 14 nucleotides in the junction match TRBD2. The clonotype was recovered from a boy in the first two years of life with a congenital heart defect. Donor details come from another sample of the same person, matched by shared clones. The source material was thymocytes. The CDR3 sequence is CASSLSIGAVGTSGREYEQYF. The sequenced DNA is TGTGCCAGCAGTTTATCGATTGGGGCGGTCGGGACTAGCGGGAGAGAATACGAGCAGTACTTC.